What follows are 22 T cell receptor beta chains derived from one specimen sequenced in a study of blood T cell repertoires in COVID-19. Only in-frame clones appear in the TCRdb table, and some are missing; sequencing was by immunoSEQ multiplex PCR. The data hold 150,000 to 200,000 clones, with around nine tenths observed a single time. The sample was PBMCs or T cells enriched from blood (not recorded which). The receptors stem from a woman aged 50 to 60 who had recovered from COVID-19.

The CDR3 is CASSFRGNEKLFF. CDR3 bases: TGTGCCAGCAGTTTCAGGGGAAATGAAAAACTGTTTTTT. The V and J genes are TRBV27 and TRBJ1-4; possible D gene TRBD1, 6 bases. Germline V gives CDR1 MNHEY, CDR2 SMNVEV (reference sequence). The length of the CDR3 is 13 residues. V was pared by 3 bases and J by 5 bases, with 7 bases between.

V and J are TRBV5-1 and TRBJ2-2, with D tentatively TRBD2 (5 bases). The CDR3 is made up of 15 amino acids. Per the germline V gene, CDR1 is SGHRS and CDR2 is YFSETQ. The V end lost 0 bases, the J end lost 4 bases, and 10 bases lay between the germline ends. In DNA form, the CDR3 reads TGCGCCAGCAGCTTGGACCTAGCAGGCACCGGGGAGCTGTTTTTT. As protein: CASSLDLAGTGELFF. The full variable domain, in which reference TRBV5-1 and TRBJ2-2 provide the parts outside the CDR3, is KAGVTQTPRYLIKTRGQQVTLSCSPISGHRSVSWYQQTPGQGLQFLFEYFSETQRNKGNFPGRFSGRQFSNSRSEMNVSTLELGDSALYLCASSLDLAGTGELFFGEGSRLTVL.

The CDR3 region is CASSIYSQGYGYTF. Here the CDR3 DNA reads TGTGCCAGCAGCATATACTCCCAGGGCTATGGCTACACCTTC. This chain joins TRBV5-4 and TRBJ1-2, with D perhaps TRBD1 (5 bases). The ends were cut back, 4 bases at V and 4 bases at J, with 14 bases in the middle. CDR1 and CDR2 from the germline V gene are SGHNT and YYREEE (reference sequence). This CDR3 is built from 14 residues.

CDR3 sequence: CASSRGQADGYTF. CDR3 in DNA: TGTGCCAGCAGCCGCGGACAGGCTGATGGCTACACCTTC. The chain combines TRBV6-5 with TRBJ1-2; TRBD1 agrees at 7 bases. The germline gives CDR1 MNHEY, CDR2 SVGAGI. The CDR3 has 13 amino acids. The ends lost 6 bases at V and 6 bases at J; junction bases unmatched: 7.

V usage is TRBV9 and J usage is TRBJ1-1; D might be TRBD1 (5 bases). V lost 3 bases, J lost 6 bases, and 21 bases lay in between. This CDR3 is 16 amino acids long. Germline values: CDR1 SGDLS, CDR2 YYNGEE. Written as DNA, the CDR3 is TGTGCCAGCAGCGACTCCGGGACTAGCGTAGACGCTGAAGCTTTCTTT. This translates into CASSDSGTSVDAEAFF.

The rearrangement links TRBV6-5 to TRBJ1-5; D not certain. Between the trimmed V and J ends, which lost 8 bases and 1 base, there was a span of 12 bases. The CDR3 totals 14 residues. Per germline, CDR1 MNHEY and CDR2 SVGAGI. As DNA, the CDR3 is TGTGCCAGCTCTGGACTTACGAGCAATCAGCCCCAGCATTTT. Translating it yields CASSGLTSNQPQHF.

In DNA, the CDR3 is TGTGCCAGCAGTTACTCCCCTGCAGGGTCGAACACTGAAGCTTTCTTT. Translated, it gives CASSYSPAGSNTEAFF. The V and J genes are TRBV6-5 and TRBJ1-1; tentative D call: TRBD1 (5 bases). Deletions cut 0 bases from V and 1 base from J, with 12 bases between. Per germline, CDR1 MNHEY and CDR2 SVGAGI. The CDR3 covers 16 residues.

The chain joins TRBV2 to TRBJ2-3, with a weak D call TRBD2 (5 bases). The germline V gene encodes CDR1 SNHLY and CDR2 FYNNEI. V lost 5 bases and J 5 bases, leaving 17 bases between the germline ends. The CDR3 covers 15 residues. The CDR3 here is CASSKARGPEDTQYF. CDR3 nucleotide sequence: TGTGCCAGCAGTAAGGCACGGGGTCCCGAAGATACGCAGTATTTT.

This chain connects TRBV3-1 (or the pseudogene TRBV3-2) to TRBJ1-1; 10 nucleotides agree with TRBD1. Germline CDR1 reads LGHDT; CDR2 reads YNNKEL (reference sequence). CDR3 length: 19 residues. Germline trimming cut 3 bases from V and 6 bases from J; bases unmatched to any gene: 19. CDR3 sequence: CASSHRDRGPSYGGPEAFF. For the CDR3, the DNA is TGTGCCAGCAGCCACCGGGACAGGGGCCCCTCCTACGGGGGGCCTGAAGCTTTCTTT.

The genes are TRBV6-4 and TRBJ1-1; a possible D gene is TRBD1 (6 bases). Trimming took 0 bases from V and 1 from J, leaving 9 bases between them. Germline values: CDR1 MRHNA, CDR2 SNTAGT. The CDR3 has 15 amino acids. The CDR3 loop reads CASSDSAGANTEAFF. CDR3 nucleotide sequence: TGTGCCAGCAGTGACTCGGCAGGGGCGAACACTGAAGCTTTCTTT.

This sequence joins TRBV5-1 and TRBJ1-5; weak D call: TRBD1 (6 bases). The CDR3 length is 14 residues. The germline V and J ends were trimmed by 4 bases and 2 bases, with 10 bases remaining between them. Germline assignment: CDR1 SGHRS and CDR2 YFSETQ. CDR3 residues: CASSARGGNQPQHF. The DNA for the CDR3 is TGCGCCAGCAGCGCCAGGGGTGGCAATCAGCCCCAGCATTTT.

The genes are TRBV6-6 and TRBJ1-2, with TRBD1 matching over 7 bases. Germline-derived CDR1 and CDR2 are MNHNY and SVGAGI (reference sequence). Trimming cost V 6 bases and J 3 bases; bases outside gene matches: 1. CDR3 length: 12 residues. The DNA for the CDR3 is TGTGCCAGCAGCGGGACAGACTATGGCTACACCTTC. Translating gives CASSGTDYGYTF.

The rearrangement joins TRBV5-1 to TRBJ2-5, with 8 bases lining up with TRBD2. The CDR3 is 16 amino acids. Germline CDR1 reads SGHRS; CDR2 reads YFSETQ. Trimming cost V 7 bases and J 1 base; bases outside gene matches: 12. CDR3 coding DNA: TGCGCCAGCCGGGGGCCGAGCGGGGGACCCCAAGAGACCCAGTACTTC. Amino acids: CASRGPSGGPQETQYF.

This clone has a single count. The chain has TRBV10-3 and TRBJ2-5, with 8 bases aligning to TRBD1. V gave up 2 bases and J gave up 6 bases; unmatched junction bases: 5. This CDR3 region has 14 residues. Looked up from germline, CDR1 is ENHRY and CDR2 is SYGVKD. CDR3 amino acids: CAISEQGQGQTQYF. DNA of the CDR3: TGTGCCATCAGTGAGCAAGGACAGGGACAGACCCAGTACTTC.

This clone was seen a few times. A read error may produce the germline difference seen at one junction end. The gene calls are TRBV10-3 and TRBJ2-7; TRBD1 matches 8 bases. The CDR3 consists of 14 residues. Germline CDR1 is ENHRY and CDR2 is SYGVKD. This CDR3 is CAISQSLDRAEQYF. CDR3 nucleotides: TGTGCCATCAGTCAGTCCCTGGACAGGGCCGAGCAGTACTTC.

This chain connects TRBV19 to TRBJ2-1; 8 bases map to TRBD2. CDR3 length: 13 residues. The J segment lost 5 bases and the V segment lost 8 bases, leaving 5 bases of the junction unmatched. Germline V gives CDR1 LNHDA, CDR2 SQIVND (reference sequence). The CDR3 coding sequence is TGTGCCAGTCATAGCGGGGTTAACAATGAGCAGTTCTTC. This encodes CASHSGVNNEQFF.

The gene calls are TRBV6-1 and TRBJ2-2; 11 bases match TRBD2. The CDR3 covers 18 residues. The V and J ends lost 4 bases and 5 bases, in that order; junction bases with no gene match: 12. CDR1 and CDR2 from the germline V gene are MNHNS and SASEGT. The CDR3: CASSALVAGGPNTGELFF. In DNA form, the CDR3 reads TGTGCCAGCAGTGCCCTTGTAGCGGGGGGGCCTAATACCGGGGAGCTGTTTTTT.

This chain uses TRBV7-2 with TRBJ2-1, with no clear D. The CDR3 is 13 amino acids. Germline V gene sequence: CDR1 SGHTA, CDR2 FQGNSA. V gave up 0 bases and J gave up 8 bases, with 8 bases separating them. The CDR3 loop reads CASSLARSDEQFF. The DNA for the CDR3 is TGTGCCAGCAGCTTAGCGCGGTCAGATGAGCAGTTCTTC.

The chain has TRBV19 and TRBJ1-3; the D gene is possibly TRBD1 (6 bases). CDR3 length: 17 residues. Germline V lookup: CDR1 LNHDA, CDR2 SQIVND (reference sequence). V shed 3 bases and J shed 0 bases, with 15 bases lying between them. The CDR3 here is CASSISSDRLSGNTIYF. As DNA, the CDR3 is TGTGCCAGTAGTATTTCCTCTGACAGGCTCTCTGGAAACACCATATATTTT.

The chain has TRBV7-2 and TRBJ2-3, with D possibly matching TRBD2 (5 bases). Trimming took off 0 bases at V and 3 bases at J, with 19 bases between the two ends. This CDR3 has 18 residues. Germline-derived CDR1 and CDR2 are SGHTA and FQGNSA. The DNA of the CDR3 is TGTGCCAGCAGCTTAGCCGTAGGTGCTAAAAGAGGGACAGATACGCAGTATTTT. Translation gives CASSLAVGAKRGTDTQYF.

The gene calls are TRBV11-3 and TRBJ2-7; 7 positions match TRBD1. With 1 base clipped from V and 6 bases from J, the junction kept 3 bases outside the gene matches. The CDR3 covers 13 residues. Germline V gene lookup returns CDR1 SGHNT and CDR2 YENEEA. The CDR3 here is CASSLGQGTEQYF. CDR3 DNA sequence: TGTGCCAGCAGCTTAGGACAGGGCACCGAGCAGTACTTC.

This chain links TRBV5-6 with TRBJ1-2, with TRBD1 matching 10 bases. The CDR3 runs to 15 residues. With 0 bases clipped from V and 4 bases from J, the junction kept 3 bases outside the gene matches. CDR1 is SGHDT and CDR2 is YYEEEE in the germline V gene. Here the CDR3 DNA reads TGTGCCAGCAGCTTGGGAGGGACAGGGGTCTATGGCTACACCTTC. Amino acid sequence: CASSLGGTGVYGYTF.